Below, 6 T cell receptor beta chains from the same sample are listed, as sequenced in a study of T cells in Graves' hyperthyroidism and ophthalmopathy. RNA transcripts provided the source from which TCR beta CDR3 regions were amplified. HTBI primers were employed in a first-round RT-PCR of the TCR CDR3. MiXCR, applied by TCRdb to the multiplex PCR reads, yields one record per CDR3 protein. The sample records 600,000 or so distinct CDR3 sequences, 15% to 20% being singletons. The sample comprised blood. The receptors stem from a woman aged 30 to 39 with Graves' hyperthyroidism.

The CDR3 loop is CASSKSDSYQPQHF. The CDR3, as DNA: TGTGCCAGCAGCAAGTCGGATTCCTATCAGCCCCAGCATTTT. The chain is built from TRBV9 and TRBJ1-5; D is unresolved. The germline CDR1 and CDR2 sequences are SGDLS and YYNGEE. Trimming left V 4 bases short and J 5 bases short, with 13 bases between. The CDR3 extends over 14 amino acids.

This clonotype has a handful of counts. One end of the junction is discordant with germline, which a read error may explain. The CDR3 loop reads CASSLGGPTPYNEQFF. The DNA for the CDR3 is TGTGCTAGCAGCTTAGGGGGACCGACTCCTTACAATGAGCAGTTCTTC. The V gene is TRBV7-7, the J gene TRBJ2-1; the D gene is possibly TRBD1 (6 bases). This CDR3 is 16 amino acids long. CDR1 and CDR2 (germline): SSHAT, FNYEAQ (reference sequence).

This clonotype was seen ten or more times. This chain links TRBV11-2 with TRBJ2-5, with 15 nucleotides matching TRBD2. CDR3 length: 19 residues. V lost 1 base and J lost 4; bases outside the gene matches: 10. Germline V gene lookup returns CDR1 SGHAT and CDR2 FQNNGV. CDR3 protein: CASSLGPTGLAGGGETQYF. CDR3 DNA sequence: TGTGCCAGCAGCTTAGGCCCTACGGGACTAGCGGGAGGAGGAGAGACCCAGTACTTC.

This clonotype has a count of ten or more. The chain recombines TRBV18 with TRBJ2-1; D is possibly TRBD1 or TRBD2 (6 bases each). This CDR3 spans 14 amino acids. Germline CDR1 and CDR2: KGHSH and LQKENI. The germline V and J ends were trimmed by 1 base and 3 bases, with 7 bases remaining between them. This chain's CDR3 is CASSPQGGYNEQFF. DNA of the CDR3: TGTGCCAGCTCACCACAGGGGGGCTACAATGAGCAGTTCTTC.

This clonotype showed up many times. The chain recombines TRBV9 with TRBJ2-3; D unresolved. V was clipped by 0 bases and J by 4 bases, with 3 bases between them. The V gene's germline CDR1 is SGDLS and CDR2 YYNGEE. This CDR3 has 12 residues. The CDR3 DNA sequence: TGTGCCAGCAGCGTAGATGCAGATACGCAGTATTTT. Translation gives CASSVDADTQYF.

The table lists this clonotype with many counts. A much larger clone sits a single nucleotide away, making a read error possible. The CDR3 nucleotides are TGTGCCAGCTGGGGACAGATGAACACTGAAGCTTTCTTT. Protein sequence: CASWGQMNTEAFF. The chain combines TRBV2 with TRBJ1-1; TRBD1 matches at 7 bases. CDR3 length equals 13 residues. Germline V gene lookup returns CDR1 SNHLY and CDR2 FYNNEI. V trimming: 8 bases; J trimming: 0 bases; junction bases outside the gene matches: 3. Looking up the rest from reference TRBV2 and TRBJ1-1 gives the full variable domain: EPEVTQTPSHQVTQMGQEVILRCVPISNHLYFYWYRQILGQKVEFLVSFYNNEISEKSEIFDDQFSVERPDGSNFTLKIRSTKLEDSAMYFCASWGQMNTEAFFGQGTRLTVV.